The clone carrying this T cell receptor (beta chain) was observed a handful of times. Its antigen is undetermined. The CDR3 contains 13 residues. Germline V lookup: CDR1 MNHEY, CDR2 SVGAGI. J lost 4 bases, V lost 8 bases, and 6 bases had no gene match. This sample stems from a study of identical twins' blood T cells. Regarding the study as a whole: Each donor's most abundant TCRbeta clonotypes shared more CDR3 sequences with her twin than unrelated donors. Environmental influences on twin similarity could not be excluded. Out-of-frame TCRbeta clonotypes reportedly had markedly more similar V usage in twins than unrelated donors.

TCRdb passed the 5' RACE reads through MiXCR, listing each CDR3 protein once. The profile covers 350,000 to 400,000 distinct CDR3 sequences, with about 28% appearing a single time and 6.1% taken by the ten largest. The three twin pairs were reared together, likely meeting the same infections. Material for sequencing was PBMCs. The J gene is TRBJ1-1, the V gene TRBV6-5, with 8 positions matching TRBD1. The receptor was isolated from a woman aged 18-55 years in good health. The CDR3, as DNA: TGTGCCAGCGTTATTACAGGGGGCACTGAAGCTTTCTTT. This gives the protein CASVITGGTEAFF.